These 32 T cell receptor beta chains were sequenced from one sample in a study of blood T cell repertoires in COVID-19. TCRdb's table, derived via immunoSEQ multiplex PCR, lists solely in-frame clones and lacks some. The sample holds about 320,000 clones, roughly 83% seen once. Sequencing was carried out using peripheral blood. These receptors came from a woman aged 45-65 years with acute or convalescent COVID-19.

The chain recombines TRBV7-9 with TRBJ1-1, with D possibly TRBD1 on 6 matching bases. There are 14 residues in the CDR3. Trimming left V 0 bases short and J 1 base short, with 6 bases between. From germline, CDR1 is SEHNR and CDR2 FQNEAQ (reference sequence). CDR3: CASSLAGANTEAFF. DNA for the CDR3: TGTGCCAGCAGCTTAGCGGGGGCGAACACTGAAGCTTTCTTT.

CDR3 protein: CASRSRRDRVDEQYF. The CDR3 region has the DNA TGTGCCAGCAGATCACGCCGGGACAGGGTCGACGAGCAGTACTTC. This sequence joins TRBV6-5 and TRBJ2-7; 9 bases line up with TRBD1. CDR1 is MNHEY, CDR2 SVGAGI, per germline. V lost 6 bases, J lost 5 bases, and 11 bases stayed unmatched. This CDR3 is 15 amino acids long.

The chain employs TRBV4-3 and TRBJ2-3; 7 bases are a match to TRBD1. The CDR3 contains 17 residues. CDR1 is LGHNA and CDR2 is YSLEER in the germline V gene. J gave up 4 bases and V 3 bases, and 13 bases lay outside the gene matches. For the CDR3, the DNA is TGCGCCAGCAGCCAGGAGGACAGGCGGGCTGTAGCAGATACGCAGTATTTT. It specifies CASSQEDRRAVADTQYF.

The chain employs TRBV11-1 and TRBJ2-7; possible D gene TRBD1, 5 bases. The ends were cut back, 1 base at V and 9 bases at J, with 10 bases in the middle. This CDR3 is built from 12 residues. Germline assignment: CDR1 SGHAT and CDR2 FQDESV (reference sequence). The CDR3 reads CASSLVQGLQYF. The CDR3 DNA reads as TGTGCCAGCAGCTTAGTCCAGGGTTTGCAGTACTTC.

The V gene is TRBV29-1, the J gene TRBJ2-7; 7 positions match TRBD2. Germline V gives CDR1 SQVTM, CDR2 ANQGSEA. J was trimmed by 3 bases and V by 4 bases; bases with no gene match: 18. The CDR3 contains 17 residues. The CDR3 nucleotides read TGCAGCGTTGTGCCCGTCTTCCAAGGACTAGACAGCTACGAGCAGTACTTC. It is translated as CSVVPVFQGLDSYEQYF.

This sequence joins TRBV7-9 and TRBJ2-5; D may be TRBD2 (6 bases). This CDR3 contains 15 residues. CDR1 is SEHNR and CDR2 is FQNEAQ in the germline V gene (reference sequence). Trimming removed 6 bases at V and 3 bases at J, with 17 bases between. The CDR3 sequence: CASRKRVGREETQYF. The CDR3 DNA reads TGTGCCAGCAGGAAGAGGGTCGGGAGAGAAGAGACCCAGTACTTC.

This chain links TRBV6-5 with TRBJ1-4; D is perhaps TRBD1 (5 bases). Deletions cut 6 bases from V and 2 bases from J, with 13 bases between. The CDR3 runs to 15 residues. CDR1 and CDR2 from the germline V gene are MNHEY and SVGAGI. The CDR3 reads CASRAPTATNEKLFF. CDR3 nucleotide sequence: TGTGCCAGCAGGGCACCGACAGCGACTAATGAAAAACTGTTTTTT.

V usage is TRBV30 and J usage is TRBJ2-3, with 7 nucleotides matching TRBD2. The germline gives CDR1 GTSNPN, CDR2 SVGIG (reference sequence). Trimming removed 0 bases from V and 4 bases from J; junction bases left unmatched: 10. The CDR3 runs 16 residues. CDR3 bases: TGTGCCTGGAGTGTACGCGGGAGCGGTTTTGCAGATACGCAGTATTTT. It yields the protein CAWSVRGSGFADTQYF.

This clone was seen just once. V usage is TRBV18 and J usage is TRBJ2-3; no reliable D call. Germline V gene sequence: CDR1 KGHSH, CDR2 LQKENI. V lost 3 bases, J lost 7 bases, and 8 bases lay in between. The CDR3 contains 12 residues. The CDR3 sequence is CASSPPFNTQYF. The CDR3 DNA follows: TGTGCCAGCTCACCTCCATTCAATACGCAGTATTTT.

V usage is TRBV10-3 and J usage is TRBJ2-5; 7 bases are a match to TRBD1. Per germline, CDR1 ENHRY and CDR2 SYGVKD. CDR3 size: 16 residues. The V and J ends lost 5 bases and 2 bases, in that order; junction bases with no gene match: 11. Written as DNA, the CDR3 is TGTGCCATCAGTACGGGTGGGGTCAGGGGGCAAGAGACCCAGTACTTC. Protein product: CAISTGGVRGQETQYF.

This clone was seen once. This chain joins TRBV9 and TRBJ1-5; possibly TRBD1 for D (5 bases). Germline CDR1 SGDLS, CDR2 YYNGEE. CDR3 length equals 19 residues. V lost 0 bases to trimming and J lost 5 bases, with 24 bases between them. The CDR3 loop reads CASSVAGLWAGLCDQPQHF. CDR3 DNA sequence: TGTGCCAGCAGCGTAGCTGGTTTATGGGCAGGGTTATGTGATCAGCCCCAGCATTTT.

This rearrangement joins TRBV18 to TRBJ1-1, with a possible D match to TRBD1 (6 bases). V lost 8 bases and J lost 4, with 17 bases in between. The CDR3 contains 14 residues. Germline V gives CDR1 KGHSH, CDR2 LQKENI. In DNA, the CDR3 is TGTGCCAGCCGCACGAACAGGGTTAGCACTGAAGCTTTCTTT. Protein: CASRTNRVSTEAFF. The full variable domain, with the rest looked up from reference TRBV18 and TRBJ1-1, is NAGVMQNPRHLVRRRGQEARLRCSPMKGHSHVYWYRQLPEEGLKFMVYLQKENIIDESGMPKERFSAEFPKEGPSILRIQQVVRGDSAAYFCASRTNRVSTEAFFGQGTRLTVV.

This rearrangement joins TRBV28 to TRBJ2-5; TRBD2 matches 11 bases. The CDR3 is 16 residues long. CDR1 is MDHEN and CDR2 is SYDVKM in the germline V gene. J was trimmed by 7 bases and V by 6 bases; bases with no gene match: 13. The CDR3 loop is CASRLRLAGRGVTQYF. The CDR3 DNA follows: TGTGCCAGCAGACTGCGACTAGCGGGAAGGGGTGTGACCCAGTACTTC. Based on the CDR3 plus reference TRBV28 and TRBJ2-5, the full variable domain is DVKVTQSSRYLVKRTGEKVFLECVQDMDHENMFWYRQDPGLGLRLIYFSYDVKMKEKGDIPEGYSVSREKKERFSLILESASTNQTSMYLCASRLRLAGRGVTQYFGPGTRLLVL.

This sequence joins TRBV2 and TRBJ2-2, with 9 bases matching TRBD1. Trimming at V came to 2 bases and at J to 5 bases, leaving 6 bases not matched to a gene. This CDR3 has 16 residues. CDR1 SNHLY and CDR2 FYNNEI come from the germline V gene. CDR3 amino acids: CASSEFRDRATGELFF. In nucleotides, the CDR3 is TGTGCCAGCAGTGAATTTCGGGACAGGGCGACCGGGGAGCTGTTTTTT.

V gene TRBV9 combines with J gene TRBJ1-2; 11 bases match TRBD1. The CDR3 runs to 16 residues. The V and J ends lost 0 bases and 4 bases, in that order; junction bases with no gene match: 5. The germline gives CDR1 SGDLS, CDR2 YYNGEE. The CDR3 DNA follows: TGTGCCAGCAGCGTAGCATGGGACAGGGGGAGCTATGGCTACACCTTC. The encoded protein is CASSVAWDRGSYGYTF. Using reference TRBV9 and TRBJ1-2 for the parts outside the CDR3, the full variable domain is DSGVTQTPKHLITATGQRVTLRCSPRSGDLSVYWYQQSLDQGLQFLIQYYNGEERAKGNILERFSAQQFPDLHSELNLSSLELGDSALYFCASSVAWDRGSYGYTFGSGTRLTVV.

This clone was observed once. The chain carries TRBV24-1 and TRBJ2-3, with a weak D call TRBD2 (5 bases). CDR1 is KGHDR, CDR2 SFDVKD, per germline. V shed 0 bases and J shed 0 bases, with 6 bases lying between them. The CDR3 is 15 residues long. In DNA form, the CDR3 reads TGTGCCACCAGTGATTTGGGGAGTAGCACAGATACGCAGTATTTT. Protein sequence: CATSDLGSSTDTQYF.

This clone was seen more than once but under ten times. The rearrangement links TRBV6-1 to TRBJ2-7, with a weak D call TRBD1 (6 bases). The V and J ends lost 6 bases and 3 bases respectively, with 12 bases between them. The CDR3 is 13 amino acids. Germline lookup yields CDR1 MNHNS and CDR2 SASEGT. CDR3 sequence: CASSPGVSYEQYF. The DNA of the CDR3 is TGTGCCAGCAGCCCAGGGGTCAGCTACGAGCAGTACTTC.

The chain is built from TRBV24-1 and TRBJ2-2; TRBD1 agrees at 8 bases. The CDR3 covers 20 residues. Germline V gene data show CDR1 as KGHDR and CDR2 as SFDVKD. Trimming took 4 bases from V and 6 from J; bases not matched to a gene: 21. CDR3: CATSDPRTGNLGTGAGELFF. CDR3 sequence (DNA): TGTGCCACCAGTGACCCCAGGACAGGGAACCTCGGGACTGGTGCCGGGGAGCTGTTTTTT.

V is TRBV5-1 and J is TRBJ1-3; D is unresolved. Germline CDR1 reads SGHRS; CDR2 reads YFSETQ. The ends were cut back, 4 bases at V and 2 bases at J, with 10 bases in the middle. The CDR3 is 14 residues long. The CDR3 protein is CASSQDSAGNTIYF. As DNA, the CDR3 is TGCGCCAGCAGCCAGGACTCTGCTGGAAACACCATATATTTT.

The chain is built from TRBV2 and TRBJ1-4; TRBD1 matches 9 bases. Germline V gene data show CDR1 as SNHLY and CDR2 as FYNNEI. The CDR3 is made up of 12 amino acids. The trim removed 8 bases at V and 12 bases at J, leaving 7 bases unmatched. The CDR3 DNA is TGTGCCAGCTCCGGGACAGGGTTAGAACTGTTTTTT. It codes for CASSGTGLELFF.

The CDR3 DNA follows: TGCAGCGTGGACGCCGGGACAGCCTACGAGCAGTACTTC. Its translation: CSVDAGTAYEQYF. The rearrangement uses TRBV29-1 and TRBJ2-7; the match to TRBD1 covers 7 bases. This CDR3 has 13 residues. V shed 6 bases and J 2 bases; nucleotides not matched to a gene: 7. The germline V gene encodes CDR1 SQVTM and CDR2 ANQGSEA.

The chain employs TRBV7-9 and TRBJ2-7; TRBD2 matches at 8 bases. The germline V gene encodes CDR1 SEHNR and CDR2 FQNEAQ (reference sequence). V gave up 1 base and J gave up 1 base; unmatched junction bases: 3. The CDR3 is made up of 15 amino acids. As DNA, the CDR3 is TGTGCCAGCAGCTTAGAACTAGCGGTATCCTACGAGCAGTACTTC. Encoded protein: CASSLELAVSYEQYF.

Written as DNA, the CDR3 is TGTGCCAGCAGCAATGTTGGCGGGAACTACAATGAGCAGTTCTTC. Translating it yields CASSNVGGNYNEQFF. The chain links TRBV21-1 to TRBJ2-1; the listed D gene, TRBD2, was not tested against the DNA. TRBV21-1 constitutes a pseudogene. This CDR3 is 15 amino acids long.

The chain recombines TRBV3-1 (or the pseudogene TRBV3-2) with TRBJ1-1; TRBD1 might be the D (5 bases). Germline CDR1 LGHDT, CDR2 YNNKEL (reference sequence). This CDR3 is 14 amino acids long. Deletions cut 6 bases from V and 3 bases from J, with 14 bases between. CDR3 residues: CASRDTAGHTEAFF. As DNA, the CDR3 is TGTGCCAGCAGGGATACAGCGGGGCACACTGAAGCTTTCTTT.

The CDR3 here is CASSLGREGLEDTQYF. The CDR3 DNA sequence: TGCGCCAGCAGCTTGGGGCGGGAGGGCCTAGAAGATACGCAGTATTTT. J is TRBJ2-3 and V is TRBV5-1; 9 bases are shared with TRBD2. Looked up from germline, CDR1 is SGHRS and CDR2 is YFSETQ. V gave up 0 bases and J gave up 5 bases; unmatched junction bases: 7. CDR3 length: 16 amino acids.

The genes are TRBV29-1 and TRBJ1-1, with D perhaps matching TRBD1 (6 bases). The V gene's germline CDR1 is SQVTM and CDR2 ANQGSEA. V shed 4 bases and J shed 6 bases, with 12 bases lying between them. This CDR3 region has 12 residues. The CDR3 protein is CSVVTGTPEAFF. The CDR3, as DNA: TGCAGCGTTGTCACAGGGACCCCTGAAGCTTTCTTT.

The chain employs TRBV29-1 and TRBJ1-1, with D unclear. This CDR3 has 11 amino acids. Germline-derived CDR1 and CDR2 are SQVTM and ANQGSEA. V dropped 4 bases and J dropped 7 bases, with 10 bases sitting between them. The CDR3 DNA follows: TGCAGCGTTGGAACAAATTATGAAGCTTTCTTT. It codes for CSVGTNYEAFF.

The chain joins TRBV5-4 to TRBJ2-2, with 11 bases identical to TRBD1. The CDR3 contains 16 residues. Germline trimming cut 4 bases from V and 4 bases from J; bases unmatched to any gene: 6. Germline V gene sequence: CDR1 SGHNT, CDR2 YYREEE (reference sequence). The CDR3 nucleotides read TGTGCCAGCAGCGATGGCGGGACAGGGGGCACCGGGGAGCTGTTTTTT. Its translation: CASSDGGTGGTGELFF.

This clone was seen a single time. The chain has TRBV5-1 and TRBJ1-2, with no clear D. The CDR3 is made up of 13 amino acids. Germline V CDR1 and CDR2: SGHRS, YFSETQ. V shed 0 bases and J shed 8 bases, with 11 bases lying between them. CDR3 residues: CASSLDWAGGYTF. The CDR3 region has the DNA TGCGCCAGCAGCTTGGACTGGGCTGGGGGCTACACCTTC.

This clone was counted only a few times. The rearrangement links TRBV13 to TRBJ2-2; the D gene is possibly TRBD2 (6 bases). The ends were cut back, 5 bases at V and 5 bases at J, with 12 bases in the middle. CDR1 PRHDT and CDR2 FYEKMQ come from the germline V gene (reference sequence). This CDR3 has 14 residues. The CDR3 DNA reads as TGTGCCAGCAGCCCCCAACGGGAGACCGGGGAGCTGTTTTTT. This translates into CASSPQRETGELFF.

This clone appeared once. This chain links TRBV5-1 with TRBJ1-1; TRBD1 matches at 7 bases. Germline values: CDR1 SGHRS, CDR2 YFSETQ. V was clipped by 3 bases and J by 1 base; unmatched bases: 9. CDR3 length: 16 amino acids. The CDR3 protein is CASSWRWTGGNTEAFF. The CDR3 nucleotides are TGCGCCAGCAGCTGGAGGTGGACAGGAGGGAACACTGAAGCTTTCTTT.

V is TRBV7-2 and J is TRBJ2-3; 12 bases agree with TRBD2. The CDR3 spans 19 residues. Germline trimming cut 1 base from V and 5 bases from J; bases unmatched to any gene: 13. CDR1 is SGHTA, CDR2 FQGNSA, per germline. The CDR3 sequence is CASSLVPPLAGGGLDTQYF. DNA of the CDR3: TGTGCCAGCAGCTTAGTCCCCCCGCTAGCGGGAGGGGGTCTAGATACGCAGTATTTT.